The 21 T cell receptor beta chains listed next were all sequenced from one sample in a study of T-cell reconstitution after alpha-beta-depleted transplantation in children. Unique molecular identifiers were used in preparing the TCRbeta library. TCRdb re-called the PCR reads with MiXCR, one entry per CDR3 protein. Of roughly 70,000 distinct CDR3 sequences detected, just under 5% appear once; the ten largest clones hold approximately 17%. The sequencing used PBMCs, mostly from graft donor cells, collected 180 days after TCRalphabeta/CD19-depleted stem cell transplant. The source of these receptors is a boy younger than two who had a stem cell transplant for acute myeloid leukemia, so the T cells may come from the graft donor.

This clonotype was seen repeatedly, ten times or more. The chain recombines TRBV7-2 with TRBJ2-1, with 11 bases aligning to TRBD2. CDR1 and CDR2 from the germline V gene are SGHTA and FQGNSA. This CDR3 has 15 amino acids. V dropped 5 bases and J dropped 3; count of bases not matched to a gene: 3. The CDR3 DNA reads TGTGCCAGCAGCCCCGGGACTAGCGGCTACAATGAGCAGTTCTTC. Protein: CASSPGTSGYNEQFF.

Many counts were recorded for this clonotype. This chain connects TRBV12-3 or TRBV12-4 to TRBJ2-1, with a weak D call TRBD2 (5 bases). The CDR3 runs to 14 residues. The germline V and J ends were trimmed by 3 bases and 2 bases, with 8 bases remaining between them. The CDR3 sequence: CASSFREPYNEQFF. The CDR3 region has the DNA TGTGCCAGCAGTTTTAGGGAGCCCTACAATGAGCAGTTCTTC.

The V gene is TRBV2, the J gene TRBJ2-2, with TRBD2 matching 15 bases. From germline, CDR1 is SNHLY and CDR2 FYNNEI. CDR3 size: 19 residues. V was clipped by 8 bases and J by 3 bases; unmatched bases: 13. CDR3 DNA sequence: TGTGCCAGCTGTGCCGCCGGGACTAGCGGGGGGTCATACACCGGGGAGCTGTTTTTT. Residues: CASCAAGTSGGSYTGELFF.

This clonotype has ten or more counts. The chain links TRBV12-3 or TRBV12-4 to TRBJ2-3; no reliable D call. CDR3 length: 14 amino acids. The V end was cut by 1 base, the J end by 2 bases, with 7 bases between. CDR3 protein: CASSLGLATDTQYF. In DNA, the CDR3 is TGTGCCAGCAGTTTAGGTCTGGCCACAGATACGCAGTATTTT.

This clonotype showed up many times. The V gene is TRBV6-2 or TRBV6-3, the J gene TRBJ2-3, with 12 bases lining up with TRBD2. The germline CDR1 and CDR2 sequences are MNHEY and SVGEGT. V was pared by 8 bases and J by 2 bases, with 2 bases of the junction left unmatched. The CDR3 spans 14 residues. The CDR3 protein is CASGLAGTTDTQYF. The CDR3 DNA reads TGTGCCAGCGGACTAGCGGGGACCACAGATACGCAGTATTTT.

This clonotype was observed many times. The CDR3 region has the DNA TGTGCCAGCAGTTTAGCCCAACGATTTCCTTGGACAGGGAGATACAATGAGCAGTTCTTC. This encodes CASSLAQRFPWTGRYNEQFF. The chain joins TRBV12-3 or TRBV12-4 to TRBJ2-1, with 8 positions matching TRBD1. With 0 bases clipped from V and 4 bases from J, the junction kept 17 bases outside the gene matches. The CDR3 extends over 20 amino acids.

This clonotype was picked up many times. The chain employs TRBV15 and TRBJ2-6; tentatively, D is TRBD1 (5 bases). Germline V gene lookup returns CDR1 LNHNV and CDR2 YYDKDF (reference sequence). CDR3 length: 14 residues. Trimming removed 3 bases at V and 2 bases at J, with 5 bases between. The CDR3 nucleotides read TGTGCCACCAGCAGGACAGCTGGGGCCAACGTCCTGACTTTC. This translates into CATSRTAGANVLTF.

This clonotype was recorded at least ten times. This chain connects TRBV5-6 to TRBJ1-2; possibly TRBD1 for D (5 bases). This CDR3 has 16 amino acids. Looked up from germline, CDR1 is SGHDT and CDR2 is YYEEEE. The germline V and J ends were trimmed by 0 bases and 4 bases, with 16 bases remaining between them. This CDR3 reads CASSLGPGKGSYGYTF. The CDR3 nucleotides are TGTGCCAGCAGCTTGGGGCCAGGGAAGGGGAGCTATGGCTACACCTTC.

This clonotype came up many times. The chain uses TRBV18 and TRBJ2-6, with a weak D call TRBD2 (5 bases). CDR1 is KGHSH and CDR2 is LQKENI in the germline V gene. The V end was cut by 3 bases, the J end by 4 bases, with 16 bases between. CDR3 length equals 17 residues. CDR3: CASSPLPPGSGANVLTF. The CDR3 nucleotides are TGTGCCAGCTCACCCCTCCCGCCGGGATCCGGGGCCAACGTCCTGACTTTC.

This clonotype was seen a handful of times. The J gene is TRBJ1-6, the V gene TRBV19; tentative D call: TRBD1 (6 bases). Germline V gene lookup returns CDR1 LNHDA and CDR2 SQIVND (reference sequence). V was pared by 7 bases and J by 6 bases, with 19 bases between. The CDR3 loop spans 16 amino acids. CDR3 loop: CASTTSGASLNSPLHF. In DNA form, the CDR3 reads TGTGCCAGTACCACTTCGGGGGCCTCCCTTAATTCACCCCTCCACTTT.

This clonotype was counted at least ten times. The rearrangement joins TRBV9 to TRBJ1-4; D perhaps matches TRBD1 (6 bases). Germline assignment: CDR1 SGDLS and CDR2 YYNGEE. This CDR3 region has 15 residues. Deletions cut 0 bases from V and 5 bases from J, with 11 bases between. The CDR3 DNA follows: TGTGCCAGCAGCGTAGAGGGGGGGAAGAATGAAAAACTGTTTTTT. As protein: CASSVEGGKNEKLFF.

This clonotype was recorded many times. The chain has TRBV5-1 and TRBJ2-5; a possible D gene is TRBD2 (5 bases). The CDR3 totals 15 residues. CDR1 and CDR2 from the germline V gene are SGHRS and YFSETQ. With 3 bases removed from V and 5 bases from J, the gap between germline ends came to 17 bases. Written as DNA, the CDR3 is TGCGCCAGCAGCTCTGACATGTTCGGAGGCGAGACCCAGTACTTC. Protein: CASSSDMFGGETQYF.

This clonotype was seen repeatedly, ten times or more. The chain links TRBV29-1 to TRBJ1-2; D unclear. Germline CDR1 and CDR2: SQVTM and ANQGSEA. V shed 4 bases and J shed 5 bases, with 14 bases lying between them. This CDR3 is built from 13 residues. The CDR3 bases are TGCAGCGTTGTCTCCTTTTTCCCTTATGGCTACACCTTC. Protein product: CSVVSFFPYGYTF.

This clonotype appeared many times. Here the CDR3 DNA reads TGTGCCAGCAGCTTAAGTGGGGTGGTGGGTCAGCCCCAGCATTTT. It codes for CASSLSGVVGQPQHF. The gene calls are TRBV7-6 and TRBJ1-5; D unclear. The CDR3 contains 15 residues. The V end lost 2 bases, the J end lost 6 bases, and 14 bases lay between the germline ends. CDR1 is SGHVS and CDR2 is FNYEAQ in the germline V gene.

This clonotype was observed at least ten times. The chain employs TRBV6-5 and TRBJ1-1; possibly TRBD1 for D (5 bases). Deletions cut 2 bases from V and 7 bases from J, with 11 bases between. The germline V gene has CDR1 MNHEY and CDR2 SVGAGI. The CDR3 is 13 amino acids. DNA for the CDR3: TGTGCCAGCAGTTACGTCACAGGAGGTGAAGCTTTCTTT. Translation gives CASSYVTGGEAFF.

This clonotype occurred many times. This CDR3 is CASSTRIRGRKGEKLFF. The CDR3 DNA reads as TGTGCCAGCAGCACTAGGATAAGGGGGCGCAAGGGTGAAAAACTGTTTTTT. The chain has TRBV7-4 and TRBJ1-4, with 7 positions matching TRBD1. Trimming removed 5 bases from V and 7 bases from J; junction bases left unmatched: 16. Germline V gives CDR1 SGHVT, CDR2 SQSDAQ. CDR3 size: 17 residues.

The sample holds many counts of this clonotype. J is TRBJ1-1 and V is TRBV12-3 or TRBV12-4; tentatively, D is TRBD1 (5 bases). Trimming cost V 5 bases and J 0 bases, with 10 bases left between them. This CDR3 spans 14 amino acids. The CDR3 reads CASSTLTVNTEAFF. The CDR3 bases are TGTGCCAGCAGTACGCTGACAGTGAACACTGAAGCTTTCTTT.

In its sample, this clonotype was seen many times. The chain joins TRBV7-2 to TRBJ2-5; TRBD1 matches 8 bases. Germline loops: CDR1 SGHTA, CDR2 FQGNSA. This CDR3 comprises 14 residues. Losses at the gene ends were 5 bases for V and 5 bases for J; bases not matched to a gene: 7. CDR3 loop: CASSRGQAPETQYF. The DNA for the CDR3 is TGTGCCAGCAGCCGGGGACAGGCCCCGGAGACCCAGTACTTC.

This clonotype was observed at least ten times. This CDR3 is CASSLSGAEQYV. As DNA, the CDR3 is TGTGCCAGCAGTTTGTCGGGGGCCGAGCAGTACGTC. The chain couples TRBV28 to TRBJ2-7; tentatively, D is TRBD1 or TRBD2 (6 bases each). Germline loops: CDR1 MDHEN, CDR2 SYDVKM. The CDR3 has 12 residues. V was trimmed by 3 bases and J by 6 bases, leaving 9 bases between them.

The chain carries TRBV3-1 and TRBJ2-1; the match to TRBD1 covers 9 bases. Germline CDR1 reads LGHDT; CDR2 reads YNNKEL (reference sequence). CDR3 size: 17 residues. After removal of 6 bases from V and 5 bases from J, the junction contained 14 bases not matched to a gene. CDR3 sequence reads: CASRGGTGRIPNNEQFF. Here the CDR3 DNA reads TGTGCCAGCAGGGGGGGGACAGGGAGGATTCCGAACAATGAGCAGTTCTTC.

This clonotype was observed many times. V gene TRBV5-1 combines with J gene TRBJ2-2; a weak D match, TRBD2 (5 bases). From germline, CDR1 is SGHRS and CDR2 YFSETQ. The CDR3 length is 13 residues. V lost 4 bases to trimming and J lost 6 bases, with 10 bases between them. The CDR3 loop is CASSEGPAGELFF. The CDR3 coding sequence is TGCGCCAGCAGCGAGGGCCCCGCCGGGGAGCTGTTTTTT.